This T cell receptor beta chain was recovered during a study of blood T cell repertoires in COVID-19 (dated by TCRdb to the early 2020s). About the study as a whole: Collaborator samples came from the United States, Italy and Spain and covered acute and convalescent phases of COVID-19. The repertoires were released in a freely available public database intended as a resource for research on the immune response to SARS-CoV-2. Samples were obtained from the ongoing ImmuneRACE study (first 160 participants) and from about 1,300 subjects provided by 6 global collaborators. Deeply sampled blood TCRbeta repertoires from subjects exposed to, actively infected with, or recovered from COVID-19 were included in the dataset. Where HLA class I and class II types were available, the types were taken from metadata supplied by the sample provider, not from assay-based typing. The material from the prospective study consisted of cDNA or gDNA derived from T cells, B-cell-depleted T cells, or PBMCs. Sample metadata almost always included a de-identified subject ID, COVID-19 status, age in years and sex. The investigation overall reported the following: The amount of clinical and demographic metadata varied by source and participant and was provided uncurated.

In regard to this clone: The target of this receptor is not known. There are no base qualities to consult, and no much larger clone falls within one base.

CDR1 and CDR2 are read off the germline V gene (reference sequence) as SGHNT and YYREEE. CDR3 length: 17 amino acids, cysteine to phenylalanine. Only the CDR3 region is kept as DNA, spanning 51 bases read in frame from base 1. V is pruned by 4 bases and J by 4 bases, leaving 5 bases of the junction without a gene match. TCRbeta CDR3 regions were amplified from genomic DNA using the immunoSEQ Assay, a bias-controlled multiplex PCR. In the paper's pipeline: The number of nucleated cells in each sample was estimated by amplification of reference gene primers within the assay. To quantify the absolute abundance of each unique TCRbeta CDR3 rearrangement, sequence reads were collapsed and filtered. For each sample, productive Simpson clonality was calculated as the square root of Simpson's diversity index across productive rearrangements. The table comes from immuneACCESS by way of TCRdb, which keeps in-frame sequences with V and J called. Part of the clones is missing from these tables; in studies checked, under half for an unresolved V gene and the rest for unknown reasons. V, J and clone size derive from that table, while D and trimming were established from the DNA sequence. Across this sample there are around 250,000 clones, with 86% seen only once. Jointly, the top ten make up approximately 1.5% of the sample.

Samples from volunteer blood donors who had recovered from COVID-19 were contributed by a second Seattle source. The collaborating institutions used their own protocols to collect whole blood in K2EDTA tubes. For TCRbeta analysis, collaborators shipped samples in one of three forms: frozen whole blood, isolated PBMCs, or DNA extracted from either of those sample types. Here the chain combines TRBV5-4 and TRBJ2-2; TRBD2 matches 15 bases in the middle. The sample taken for sequencing was peripheral blood. This receptor was obtained from a woman in her sixties who had recovered from COVID-19. The DNA sequence is as follows: TGTGCCAGCAGCGGGACTAGCGGGGGGACCATCACCGGGGAGCTGTTTTTT. Protein translation: CASSGTSGGTITGELFF. Here the CDR3 is joined to the reference TRBV5-4 and TRBJ2-2 genes, and the full variable domain is: ETGVTQSPTHLIKTRGQQVTLRCSSQSGHNTVSWYQQALGQGPQFIFQYYREEENGRGNFPPRFSGLQFPNYSSELNVNALELDDSALYLCASSGTSGGTITGELFFGEGSRLTVL.